A single sample is the source of the 30 T cell receptor beta chains below, sequenced in a study of OX40 agonist ivuxolimab in advanced cancers. Repertoires were generated with immunoSEQ multiplex PCR, while TCRdb's copy carries only in-frame clones and drops some. The table lists about 66,000 clones, approximately 90% of them singletons. Specimen: CD4+ or CD8+ T cells sorted from blood, collected in a trial of the OX40 agonist ivuxolimab. These receptors came from an adult with an advanced solid tumor such as melanoma, head and neck, liver or kidney cancer.

V usage is TRBV14 and J usage is TRBJ1-3; D is ambiguous. Looked up from germline, CDR1 is SGHDN and CDR2 is FVKESK. CDR3 length: 17 amino acids. Trimming pared 0 bases from V and 0 bases from J, leaving 12 bases between. In DNA, the CDR3 is TGTGCCAGCAGCCAAGATTCGGTCCACTTCTCTGGAAACACCATATATTTT. This gives the protein CASSQDSVHFSGNTIYF.

CDR3 loop: CASSRDRAEDTQYF. The DNA of the CDR3 is TGTGCCAGCAGCCGCGACAGGGCCGAAGATACGCAGTATTTT. The chain is built from TRBV7-9 and TRBJ2-3; 7 positions match TRBD1. V lost 5 bases, J lost 5 bases, and 7 bases stayed unmatched. Germline values: CDR1 SEHNR, CDR2 FQNEAQ (reference sequence). The CDR3 sequence is 14 residues long.

CDR3 DNA sequence: TGTGCCAGCAGTTACAGGGCAGGGAACTATGGCTACACCTTC. Translated, it gives CASSYRAGNYGYTF. V and J are TRBV6-5 and TRBJ1-2; D is perhaps TRBD1 (5 bases). This CDR3 comprises 14 residues. Looked up from germline, CDR1 is MNHEY and CDR2 is SVGAGI. Between the trimmed V and J ends, which lost 2 bases and 2 bases, there was a span of 9 bases.

V is TRBV5-4 and J is TRBJ2-5; no reliable D call. CDR1 is SGHNT and CDR2 is YYREEE in the germline V gene (reference sequence). The V end was cut by 0 bases, the J end by 1 base, with 7 bases between. The CDR3 is made up of 14 amino acids. In DNA, the CDR3 is TGTGCCAGCAGCTTGGCGAACAGCCAAGAGACCCAGTACTTC. Amino acids: CASSLANSQETQYF.

The V call is TRBV4-1, the J call TRBJ2-7; 8 positions match TRBD1. From germline, CDR1 is MGHRA and CDR2 YSYEKL. Trimming cost V 1 base and J 9 bases; bases outside gene matches: 14. The CDR3 has 16 amino acids. CDR3 sequence reads: CASSQASQGQVVSQYF. In DNA, the CDR3 is TGCGCCAGCAGCCAAGCGTCACAGGGACAGGTAGTTTCGCAGTACTTC.

The chain carries TRBV27 and TRBJ1-4; D gene ambiguous. Trimming took off 5 bases at V and 0 bases at J, with 16 bases between the two ends. Looked up from germline, CDR1 is MNHEY and CDR2 is SMNVEV (reference sequence). This CDR3 comprises 17 residues. CDR3 loop: CASSPRRSVATNEKLFF. As DNA, the CDR3 is TGTGCCAGCAGTCCCCGCCGGAGCGTTGCAACTAATGAAAAACTGTTTTTT.

CDR3 protein: CASSSAPSGSTDTQYF. The CDR3, as DNA: TGTGCCAGCAGCTCAGCCCCTAGCGGGAGCACAGATACGCAGTATTTT. V is TRBV5-4 and J is TRBJ2-3; 8 bases line up with TRBD2. The germline CDR1 and CDR2 sequences are SGHNT and YYREEE (reference sequence). Trimming took 3 bases from V and 0 from J; bases not matched to a gene: 6. The CDR3 length is 16 residues.

Only a few counts were recorded for this clone. The chain couples TRBV11-2 to TRBJ2-2; weak D call: TRBD2 (5 bases). CDR3 size: 15 residues. Trimming shortened V by 1 base and J by 2 bases, and 8 bases separated the two germline ends. CDR1 and CDR2 from the germline V gene are SGHAT and FQNNGV. CDR3 coding DNA: TGTGCCAGCAGCTTAGTTCGGGGTAACACCGGGGAGCTGTTTTTT. Translated, it gives CASSLVRGNTGELFF.

This rearrangement joins TRBV19 to TRBJ1-3; D is unresolved. Looked up from germline, CDR1 is LNHDA and CDR2 is SQIVND (reference sequence). V dropped 3 bases and J dropped 0 bases, with 6 bases sitting between them. CDR3 length equals 14 residues. In DNA form, the CDR3 reads TGTGCCAGTAGTATGTCTCGCTCTGGAAACACCATATATTTT. It is translated as CASSMSRSGNTIYF. The complete variable domain, with remaining parts taken from reference TRBV19 and TRBJ1-3, reads DGGITQSPKYLFRKEGQNVTLSCEQNLNHDAMYWYRQDPGQGLRLIYYSQIVNDFQKGDIAEGYSVSREKKESFPLTVTSAQKNPTAFYLCASSMSRSGNTIYFGEGSWLTVV.

This chain links TRBV28 with TRBJ2-7; 7 nucleotides agree with TRBD1. Germline V gene sequence: CDR1 MDHEN, CDR2 SYDVKM. The trim removed 2 bases at V and 5 bases at J, leaving 9 bases unmatched. This CDR3 has 15 amino acids. DNA of the CDR3: TGTGCCAGCAGTTTAAGCTCACAGGGGCGAAACGAGCAGTACTTC. Protein sequence: CASSLSSQGRNEQYF. The complete variable domain, with remaining parts taken from reference TRBV28 and TRBJ2-7, reads DVKVTQSSRYLVKRTGEKVFLECVQDMDHENMFWYRQDPGLGLRLIYFSYDVKMKEKGDIPEGYSVSREKKERFSLILESASTNQTSMYLCASSLSSQGRNEQYFGPGTRLTVT.

This chain links TRBV6-1 with TRBJ2-3; 8 bases fit TRBD1. The V gene's germline CDR1 is MNHNS and CDR2 SASEGT. The CDR3 is made up of 15 amino acids. The trim removed 4 bases at V and 2 bases at J, leaving 5 bases unmatched. The CDR3 here is CASSGGQGNTDTQYF. CDR3 nucleotides: TGTGCCAGCAGTGGAGGACAGGGAAACACAGATACGCAGTATTTT.

The chain has TRBV5-1 and TRBJ2-5; D is unclear. This CDR3 has 13 residues. V was pared by 4 bases and J by 7 bases, with 14 bases between. Germline assignment: CDR1 SGHRS and CDR2 YFSETQ. This CDR3 reads CASSGQIEGTQYF. CDR3 nucleotide sequence: TGCGCCAGCAGCGGGCAGATCGAAGGGACCCAGTACTTC.

The chain employs TRBV5-1 and TRBJ2-1; D is unresolved. The CDR3 loop spans 11 amino acids. V shed 2 bases and J shed 5 bases, with 2 bases lying between them. Germline values: CDR1 SGHRS, CDR2 YFSETQ. Here the CDR3 reads CASSFNNEQFF. In DNA form, the CDR3 reads TGCGCCAGCAGCTTTAACAATGAGCAGTTCTTC.

This clone was seen a handful of times. The rearrangement joins TRBV12-5 to TRBJ1-1; D is ambiguous. V lost 2 bases, J lost 7 bases, and 5 bases lay in between. Germline-derived CDR1 and CDR2 are LGHNT and FRNRAP. CDR3 length: 11 residues. For the CDR3, the DNA is TGTGCTAGTGGTTTGAACCTTGAAGCTTTCTTT. It translates to CASGLNLEAFF.

This clone has a single count. This chain uses TRBV14 with TRBJ2-3, with TRBD1 as a possible D gene (6 bases). V lost 4 bases and J 2 bases, leaving 16 bases between the germline ends. The CDR3 spans 16 residues. The germline CDR1 and CDR2 sequences are SGHDN and FVKESK. The CDR3 protein is CASSPVRTANTDTQYF. The CDR3 DNA reads as TGTGCCAGCAGCCCGGTCCGGACAGCAAACACAGATACGCAGTATTTT.

This rearrangement joins TRBV28 to TRBJ1-2; no firm D call. Trimming removed 4 bases from V and 8 bases from J, with 14 bases in between. The CDR3 length is 13 residues. Per the germline V gene, CDR1 is MDHEN and CDR2 is SYDVKM. This CDR3 is CASSSTSVMGYTF. CDR3 in DNA: TGTGCCAGCAGTTCAACTTCGGTTATGGGCTACACCTTC.

J is TRBJ1-2 and V is TRBV28, with 9 nucleotides matching TRBD1. CDR3 size: 13 residues. The trim removed 1 base at V and 8 bases at J, leaving 2 bases unmatched. Germline V gene lookup returns CDR1 MDHEN and CDR2 SYDVKM. The CDR3, as DNA: TGTGCCAGCAGTTTATCAGACAGGGGGGGCTACACCTTC. Residues: CASSLSDRGGYTF.

The gene calls are TRBV15 and TRBJ2-7; no clear D gene. The V end lost 6 bases, the J end lost 3 bases, and 9 bases lay between the germline ends. CDR3 length: 12 amino acids. Germline assignment: CDR1 LNHNV and CDR2 YYDKDF (reference sequence). The CDR3 nucleotides read TGTGCCACCAGGGGCCAAGGCTACGAGCAGTACTTC. Translated: CATRGQGYEQYF.

The sample holds a few counts of this clone. CDR3 sequence (DNA): TGTGCCAGCAGCTGGGAACAGGGTCTTCTGCAGGATTCACCCCTCCACTTT. Translation gives CASSWEQGLLQDSPLHF. The chain combines TRBV5-4 with TRBJ1-6; weak D call: TRBD1 (6 bases). V lost 3 bases and J 8 bases, leaving 21 bases between the germline ends. The CDR3 totals 17 residues. The germline V gene has CDR1 SGHNT and CDR2 YYREEE (reference sequence).

The chain has TRBV5-1 and TRBJ1-3; D is undetermined. Between the trimmed V and J ends, which lost 4 bases and 4 bases, there was a span of 15 bases. The germline gives CDR1 SGHRS, CDR2 YFSETQ. The CDR3 extends over 15 amino acids. The DNA for the CDR3 is TGCGCCAGCAGCCTCGAGGGAGCGCGAGGAAACACCATATATTTT. It encodes CASSLEGARGNTIYF.

The chain has TRBV18 and TRBJ1-2; D is ambiguous. The V gene lost 3 bases and the J gene lost 4 bases, with 12 bases spanning the gap. Germline V gene data show CDR1 as KGHSH and CDR2 as LQKENI. CDR3 length: 14 residues. DNA for the CDR3: TGTGCCAGCTCACCTCCGGAACGTCGCTATGGCTACACCTTC. It is translated as CASSPPERRYGYTF.

This clone was observed once. CDR3 bases: TGCAGCGCCTCCGGGGGGGTAACCGGGGAGCTGTTTTTT. This encodes CSASGGVTGELFF. V and J are TRBV29-1 and TRBJ2-2, with 8 bases fitting TRBD2. CDR3 length equals 13 residues. The germline gives CDR1 SQVTM, CDR2 ANQGSEA. V trimming: 7 bases; J trimming: 5 bases; junction bases outside the gene matches: 6.

This clone showed up just once. The rearrangement links TRBV28 to TRBJ1-2, with a weak D call TRBD1 (5 bases). The V gene lost 5 bases and the J gene lost 8 bases, with 12 bases spanning the gap. Germline CDR1 and CDR2: MDHEN and SYDVKM. The CDR3 contains 12 residues. The CDR3 loop reads CASSVQGYGYTF. Here the CDR3 DNA reads TGTGCCAGCAGTGTCCAGGGATACGGCTACACCTTC.

The chain joins TRBV7-8 to TRBJ2-7; D gene uncertain. The CDR3 is 16 residues long. The V gene's germline CDR1 is SGHVS and CDR2 FQNEAQ. V lost 6 bases and J lost 3, with 21 bases in between. The CDR3 DNA is TGTGCCAGCAGACAAAATACGGGTTTCGAAAACTACGAGCAGTACTTC. Translating gives CASRQNTGFENYEQYF.

In nucleotides, the CDR3 is TGTGCCAGCTCGCCTCCGGGACAGGGGGCGGAATCTTTCTTT. Translating gives CASSPPGQGAESFF. The rearrangement joins TRBV18 to TRBJ1-1; the match to TRBD1 covers 12 bases. V shed 6 bases, J shed 12 bases, and the junction held 11 bases outside the gene matches. The CDR3 sequence is 14 residues long. CDR1 and CDR2 from the germline V gene are KGHSH and LQKENI.

The V gene is TRBV6-6, the J gene TRBJ1-4; tentatively, D is TRBD1 (6 bases). CDR1 and CDR2 (germline): MNHNY, SVGAGI (reference sequence). Trimming removed 5 bases at V and 0 bases at J, with 10 bases between. This CDR3 has 15 residues. CDR3 sequence: CASSTGQSTNEKLFF. The CDR3 nucleotides are TGTGCCAGCAGTACCGGACAGTCAACTAATGAAAAACTGTTTTTT.

The J gene is TRBJ2-3, the V gene TRBV27; 9 positions match TRBD2. This CDR3 has 15 amino acids. CDR1 MNHEY and CDR2 SMNVEV come from the germline V gene (reference sequence). V dropped 6 bases and J dropped 2; count of bases not matched to a gene: 6. The CDR3 is CASSRGTSSTDTQYF. Written as DNA, the CDR3 is TGTGCCAGCAGCCGCGGGACTAGCTCCACAGATACGCAGTATTTT.

V gene TRBV30 combines with J gene TRBJ1-6; the D gene is possibly TRBD1 (6 bases). Germline CDR1 reads GTSNPN; CDR2 reads SVGIG (reference sequence). The ends were cut back, 0 bases at V and 6 bases at J, with 18 bases in the middle. CDR3 size: 17 residues. CDR3 sequence: CAWSVFGGLGANSPLHF. The CDR3 bases are TGTGCCTGGAGTGTGTTCGGGGGGCTCGGAGCTAATTCACCCCTCCACTTT.

The chain couples TRBV9 to TRBJ2-5; weak D call: TRBD2 (5 bases). This CDR3 region has 16 residues. Trimming cost V 0 bases and J 1 base, with 13 bases left between them. Germline lookup yields CDR1 SGDLS and CDR2 YYNGEE. CDR3 residues: CASSVVSGSFQETQYF. CDR3 DNA sequence: TGTGCCAGCAGCGTAGTGTCGGGATCTTTCCAAGAGACCCAGTACTTC.

A few counts support this clone. The chain joins TRBV6-5 to TRBJ1-2, with D maybe TRBD1 (6 bases). V lost 5 bases and J lost 6, with 10 bases in between. The CDR3 extends over 12 amino acids. Germline-derived CDR1 and CDR2 are MNHEY and SVGAGI. The CDR3 DNA reads TGTGCCAGCAGTATCAACAGGGATGGCTACACCTTC. Protein product: CASSINRDGYTF.